The clone carrying this T cell receptor (beta chain) was observed many times. Its antigen is unknown. This entry comes from a study of T-cell reconstitution after alpha-beta-depleted transplantation in children. Findings and caveats of the study: The study reportedly traced alpha-beta T cells about two months after transplant to several hundred expanded graft clones. Most T-cell counts and diversity one year after the transplant came from T cells that were newly produced. The origin of high day-60 TCRbeta diversity in some patients lay in surviving recipient T cells and thymic progenitors.

This CDR3 contains 16 residues. Germline V gene sequence: CDR1 SGDLS, CDR2 YYNGEE. After removal of 0 bases from V and 4 bases from J, the junction contained 8 bases not matched to a gene. Unique molecular identifiers were used in preparing the TCRbeta library. A single record per CDR3 protein comes from TCRdb applying MiXCR to the PCR reads. The table has some 440,000 distinct CDR3 sequences, 15% to 20% seen once. The origin of this receptor is a boy younger than two who had a stem cell transplant for Wiskott-Aldrich syndrome, so the T cells may come from the graft donor. Specimen: PBMCs, mostly from graft donor cells, collected 360 days after TCRalphabeta/CD19-depleted stem cell transplant. The V and J genes are TRBV9 and TRBJ2-3; TRBD2 matches 7 bases. Written as DNA, the CDR3 is TGTGCCAGCAGCGTAGTAACGGGAGCGGGGTCAGATACGCAGTATTTT. Its translation: CASSVVTGAGSDTQYF.